The 28 T cell receptor beta chains presented below share a single source sample, sequenced in a study of early T cells in non-severe SARS-CoV-2 infection. TCRdb reprocessed the 5' RACE reads via MiXCR and lists one record per CDR3 protein. The sample lists 75,000 to 80,000 distinct CDR3 sequences, about 14% occurring once. The sample was whole blood. The receptors were sampled from an adult who was a healthcare worker with PCR-confirmed SARS-CoV-2 infection or an uninfected control (not recorded which).

This clonotype came up a few times. The V gene is TRBV29-1, the J gene TRBJ2-1; 7 nucleotides align to TRBD2. The V and J ends lost 4 bases and 4 bases, in that order; junction bases with no gene match: 7. CDR1 and CDR2 (germline): SQVTM, ANQGSEA. CDR3 length equals 14 residues. CDR3 region: CSVGDGGGYNEQFF. The CDR3 nucleotides read TGCAGCGTTGGTGATGGGGGAGGGTACAATGAGCAGTTCTTC.

V gene TRBV29-1 combines with J gene TRBJ2-2; D not certain. Germline CDR1 SQVTM, CDR2 ANQGSEA. With 0 bases removed from V and 1 base from J, the gap between germline ends came to 6 bases. The CDR3 length is 14 residues. DNA of the CDR3: TGCAGCGTTGAAGACAGGATGAACACCGGGGAGCTGTTTTTT. Protein: CSVEDRMNTGELFF.

The chain links TRBV5-4 to TRBJ1-1; tentatively, D is TRBD1 (5 bases). Germline CDR1 reads SGHNT; CDR2 reads YYREEE (reference sequence). V lost 3 bases, J lost 2 bases, and 14 bases lay in between. This CDR3 contains 15 residues. The CDR3 spells CASSSRRGTNTEAFF. DNA for the CDR3: TGTGCCAGCAGCTCCCGGCGGGGCACAAACACTGAAGCTTTCTTT.

At least ten counts were recorded for this clonotype. This rearrangement joins TRBV5-1 to TRBJ2-4, with D unclear. The CDR3 sequence is 18 residues long. Trimming removed 3 bases from V and 0 bases from J, with 19 bases in between. Germline loops: CDR1 SGHRS, CDR2 YFSETQ. The CDR3 DNA follows: TGCGCCAGCAGCTCGGTCCTAATCTCCCCACTAGCCAAAAACATTCAGTACTTC. Protein product: CASSSVLISPLAKNIQYF.

The V and J genes are TRBV29-1 and TRBJ2-7, with D unresolved. The germline V gene encodes CDR1 SQVTM and CDR2 ANQGSEA. This CDR3 spans 16 amino acids. The V end lost 5 bases, the J end lost 3 bases, and 23 bases lay between the germline ends. The CDR3 region is CSVYRRRRFAVYEQYF. For the CDR3, the DNA is TGCAGCGTTTACAGACGACGGAGATTCGCGGTCTACGAGCAGTACTTC.

The table lists this clonotype with a few counts. The V and J genes are TRBV9 and TRBJ1-1; no definite D call. CDR1 is SGDLS and CDR2 is YYNGEE in the germline V gene. Trimming took off 4 bases at V and 4 bases at J, with 11 bases between the two ends. CDR3 size: 13 residues. The CDR3 loop is CASSTEIPTEAFF. The DNA of the CDR3 is TGTGCCAGCAGCACCGAGATACCCACTGAAGCTTTCTTT.

The chain recombines TRBV27 with TRBJ2-3, with 14 nucleotides matching TRBD2. V lost 6 bases, J lost 3 bases, and 5 bases stayed unmatched. The CDR3 contains 16 residues. Germline V CDR1 and CDR2: MNHEY, SMNVEV (reference sequence). In nucleotides, the CDR3 is TGTGCCAGCAGACAAGGGACTAGCGGGAGAACAGATACGCAGTATTTT. This sequence encodes CASRQGTSGRTDTQYF.

In nucleotides, the CDR3 is TGTGCCAGCAGCAGGTGGGACAGGACGAACACTGAAGCTTTCTTT. This sequence encodes CASSRWDRTNTEAFF. The chain combines TRBV5-4 with TRBJ1-1; 8 nucleotides align to TRBD1. This CDR3 has 15 amino acids. Per germline, CDR1 SGHNT and CDR2 YYREEE (reference sequence). The trim removed 4 bases at V and 1 base at J, leaving 6 bases unmatched.

Only a few counts were recorded for this clonotype. The chain links TRBV15 to TRBJ2-7, with D possibly being TRBD1 (6 bases). The germline V gene encodes CDR1 LNHNV and CDR2 YYDKDF (reference sequence). V gave up 3 bases and J gave up 6 bases, with 15 bases separating them. The CDR3 has 14 amino acids. The CDR3 loop reads CATSRTTGAREQYF. The CDR3 region has the DNA TGTGCCACCAGCAGGACGACAGGCGCGCGCGAGCAGTACTTC.

This clonotype was counted between two and nine times. The chain couples TRBV2 to TRBJ1-5; D is uncertain. The CDR3 has 13 residues. The germline CDR1 and CDR2 sequences are SNHLY and FYNNEI. V was cut by 5 bases and J by 5 bases, with 10 bases left in between. CDR3 sequence (DNA): TGTGCCAGCAGTAGCCAATGGGATCAGCCCCAGCATTTT. It yields the protein CASSSQWDQPQHF.

This clonotype was seen a handful of times. The chain joins TRBV18 to TRBJ2-7; D is uncertain. Looked up from germline, CDR1 is KGHSH and CDR2 is LQKENI. The CDR3 consists of 14 residues. Trimming shortened V by 3 bases and J by 1 base, and 10 bases separated the two germline ends. DNA for the CDR3: TGTGCCAGCTCACCCCCCTCAAAGTCCTACGAGCAGTACTTC. Protein sequence: CASSPPSKSYEQYF.

This clonotype was seen at least ten times. J is TRBJ2-7 and V is TRBV10-1, with 7 bases that match TRBD2. The germline gives CDR1 WNHNN, CDR2 SYGVQD (reference sequence). This CDR3 contains 11 residues. The junction had 6 bases not matched to a gene; V was cut back by 8 bases and J by 8 bases. CDR3 nucleotides: TGCGCCAGCCTACTAGCGTACAAGCAGTACTTC. Translated: CASLLAYKQYF.

V gene TRBV9 combines with J gene TRBJ2-7, with 10 bases matching TRBD2. Germline CDR1 reads SGDLS; CDR2 reads YYNGEE. This CDR3 has 13 residues. V gave up 5 bases and J gave up 4 bases; unmatched junction bases: 3. This CDR3 is CASSAGLAYEQYF. CDR3 coding DNA: TGTGCCAGCAGTGCGGGACTAGCGTACGAGCAGTACTTC.

The chain carries TRBV5-1 and TRBJ2-7; 10 bases agree with TRBD1. V lost 6 bases, J lost 6 bases, and 9 bases stayed unmatched. CDR1 is SGHRS and CDR2 is YFSETQ in the germline V gene. The CDR3 is 14 amino acids. The CDR3 is CASNRDRGPREQYF. The CDR3 DNA reads TGCGCCAGCAACCGAGACAGGGGGCCACGCGAGCAGTACTTC.

V usage is TRBV7-9 and J usage is TRBJ2-7; 7 positions agree with TRBD1. This CDR3 spans 13 amino acids. Germline loops: CDR1 SEHNR, CDR2 FQNEAQ (reference sequence). In DNA form, the CDR3 reads TGTGTCACCTCCCGGGACAGTTCCTACGAGCAGTACTTC. It translates to CVTSRDSSYEQYF.

This clonotype was observed a handful of times. The chain combines TRBV4-2 with TRBJ2-7; 9 bases match TRBD2. Losses at the gene ends were 0 bases for V and 3 bases for J; bases not matched to a gene: 3. Germline-derived CDR1 and CDR2 are LGHNA and YNFKEQ. CDR3 length: 15 amino acids. The DNA of the CDR3 is TGTGCCAGCAGCCAAGAACTAGCGGGTGGCTACGAGCAGTACTTC. Protein: CASSQELAGGYEQYF.

This clonotype was seen more than once but under ten times. This rearrangement joins TRBV12-3 or TRBV12-4 to TRBJ2-2, with 7 bases fitting TRBD1. J lost 2 bases, V lost 9 bases, and 3 bases had no gene match. This CDR3 comprises 13 residues. The CDR3 loop is CASDRVNTGELFF. The CDR3 bases are TGTGCCAGTGACAGGGTTAACACCGGGGAGCTGTTTTTT.

V gene TRBV29-1 combines with J gene TRBJ2-5, with D unresolved. This CDR3 is 12 amino acids long. V was pared by 4 bases and J by 2 bases, with 8 bases between. The germline V gene encodes CDR1 SQVTM and CDR2 ANQGSEA. CDR3 in DNA: TGCAGCGTTGTTGAGTATCAAGAGACCCAGTACTTC. Its protein product is CSVVEYQETQYF.

The chain combines TRBV9 with TRBJ2-7; D is ambiguous. CDR3 size: 14 residues. V was trimmed by 1 base and J by 5 bases, leaving 13 bases between them. The germline gives CDR1 SGDLS, CDR2 YYNGEE. The CDR3, as DNA: TGTGCCAGCAGCGTATCATGGGCCGTTAACGAGCAGTACTTC. Protein: CASSVSWAVNEQYF.

V gene TRBV28 combines with J gene TRBJ1-1; maybe TRBD1 (5 bases). Trimming took off 9 bases at V and 5 bases at J, with 10 bases between the two ends. Germline CDR1 MDHEN, CDR2 SYDVKM. The CDR3 contains 11 residues. CDR3 residues: CASRGETEAFF. CDR3 DNA sequence: TGTGCCAGTCGGGGGGAAACTGAAGCTTTCTTT.

The table lists this clonotype with a few counts. The chain recombines TRBV27 with TRBJ1-6; D gene unclear. The CDR3 loop spans 16 amino acids. V was clipped by 0 bases and J by 2 bases, with 8 bases between them. CDR1 is MNHEY and CDR2 is SMNVEV in the germline V gene (reference sequence). CDR3 region: CASSLSRVTYNSPLHF. In nucleotides, the CDR3 is TGTGCCAGCAGTTTATCAAGGGTTACCTATAATTCACCCCTCCACTTT.

V gene TRBV7-9 combines with J gene TRBJ2-7; weak D call: TRBD1 (6 bases). The V gene lost 0 bases and the J gene lost 2 bases, with 8 bases spanning the gap. The CDR3 totals 14 residues. Germline V CDR1 and CDR2: SEHNR, FQNEAQ (reference sequence). CDR3 in amino acids: CASSLAGATYEQYF. CDR3 in DNA: TGTGCCAGCAGCTTAGCGGGGGCGACCTACGAGCAGTACTTC.

This clonotype has more than one count but fewer than ten. The rearrangement uses TRBV2 and TRBJ1-6; D possibly corresponds to TRBD1 (5 bases). CDR3 length: 13 residues. Trimming cost V 3 bases and J 7 bases, with 7 bases left between them. Germline CDR1 is SNHLY and CDR2 is FYNNEI. CDR3 bases: TGTGCCAGCAGTGACAGGGCAAATTCACCCCTCCACTTT. This translates into CASSDRANSPLHF.

The V call is TRBV19, the J call TRBJ2-7, with D maybe TRBD2 (6 bases). Trimming shortened V by 5 bases and J by 5 bases, and 16 bases separated the two germline ends. The CDR3 loop spans 14 amino acids. Germline CDR1 is LNHDA and CDR2 is SQIVND (reference sequence). For the CDR3, the DNA is TGTGCCAGTAGTGTCGGGGGAAGCGTGGACGAGCAGTACTTC. Amino acid sequence: CASSVGGSVDEQYF. The full variable domain, with the rest looked up from reference TRBV19 and TRBJ2-7, is DGGITQSPKYLFRKEGQNVTLSCEQNLNHDAMYWYRQDPGQGLRLIYYSQIVNDFQKGDIAEGYSVSREKKESFPLTVTSAQKNPTAFYLCASSVGGSVDEQYFGPGTRLTVT.

The CDR3 sequence: CASSQRTAEQYF. The CDR3 coding sequence is TGTGCCAGCAGCCAGCGGACAGCCGAGCAGTACTTC. The V and J genes are TRBV5-5 and TRBJ2-7; tentative D call: TRBD1 (6 bases). Germline lookup yields CDR1 SGHKS and CDR2 YYEKEE (reference sequence). The CDR3 is 12 residues long. Trimming cost V 4 bases and J 6 bases, with 11 bases left between them.

This clonotype was seen only a few times. The gene calls are TRBV6-1 and TRBJ2-7; 7 bases fit TRBD1. J gave up 3 bases and V 4 bases, and 12 bases lay outside the gene matches. The germline gives CDR1 MNHNS, CDR2 SASEGT. The CDR3 runs 16 residues. Here the CDR3 reads CASSGTGVINFYEQYF. The CDR3 bases are TGTGCCAGCAGTGGGACAGGAGTGATAAACTTCTACGAGCAGTACTTC.

Remarks on this clonotype: At one of its ends the junction is not consistent with the germline gene, which may arise from a read error. The chain carries TRBV2 and TRBJ2-7, with 8 bases that match TRBD1. Germline lookup yields CDR1 SNHLY and CDR2 FYNNEI. The CDR3 extends over 12 amino acids. CDR3 residues: CASRLVGDRTCF. In DNA, the CDR3 is TGTGCCAGCAGGCTTGTTGGGGACAGGACATGCTTC.

The rearrangement uses TRBV5-1 and TRBJ2-7, with no clear D. The CDR3 extends over 11 amino acids. Germline V lookup: CDR1 SGHRS, CDR2 YFSETQ. Deletions cut 5 bases from V and 3 bases from J, with 6 bases between. CDR3 sequence (DNA): TGCGCCAGCAGGTTGCACTACGAGCAGTACTTC. It encodes CASRLHYEQYF. Based on the CDR3 plus reference TRBV5-1 and TRBJ2-7, the full variable domain is KAGVTQTPRYLIKTRGQQVTLSCSPISGHRSVSWYQQTPGQGLQFLFEYFSETQRNKGNFPGRFSGRQFSNSRSEMNVSTLELGDSALYLCASRLHYEQYFGPGTRLTVT.